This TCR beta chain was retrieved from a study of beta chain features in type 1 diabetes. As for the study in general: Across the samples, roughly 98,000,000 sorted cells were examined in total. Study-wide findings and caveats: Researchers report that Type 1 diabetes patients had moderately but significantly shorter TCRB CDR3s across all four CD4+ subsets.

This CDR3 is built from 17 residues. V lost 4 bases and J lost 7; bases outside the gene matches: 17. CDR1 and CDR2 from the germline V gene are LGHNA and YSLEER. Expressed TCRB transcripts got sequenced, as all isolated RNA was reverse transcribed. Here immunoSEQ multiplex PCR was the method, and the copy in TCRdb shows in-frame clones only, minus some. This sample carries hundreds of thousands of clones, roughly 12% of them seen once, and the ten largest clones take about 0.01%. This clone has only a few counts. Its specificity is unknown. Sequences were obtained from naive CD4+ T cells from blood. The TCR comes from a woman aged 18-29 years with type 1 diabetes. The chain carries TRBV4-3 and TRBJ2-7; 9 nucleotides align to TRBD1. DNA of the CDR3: TGCGCCAGCAGCCCCCAAATCACCGGGACAGGGAAGGGGGAGCAGTACTTC. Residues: CASSPQITGTGKGEQYF.